The clone carrying this T cell receptor (beta chain) came up once. CDR3 length: 15 residues. CDR1 is SQVTM and CDR2 is ANQGSEA in the germline V gene. After removal of 4 bases from V and 3 bases from J, the junction contained 2 bases not matched to a gene. The entry originates in a study of blood T cell repertoires in COVID-19. About the research overall: COVID-19 samples from acute and convalescent phases originated in the United States, Italy and Spain. In each case, the material was cDNA or gDNA derived from T cells, B-cell-depleted T cells, or PBMCs.

As originally analysed: Amplified reference gene primers provided the basis for estimating nucleated cell counts. The table came from immunoSEQ multiplex PCR; TCRdb's copy has only in-frame clones and leaves some out. The D gene and trimming were derived from the DNA, and the V and J assignments and clone size from that table. The sample holds 250,000 to 350,000 clones, about 82% seen once. The chain joins TRBV29-1 to TRBJ2-6; TRBD1 matches at 11 bases. The specimen was peripheral blood. This TCR was sampled from a woman in her 50s with acute or convalescent COVID-19. CDR3: CSVGTGGFGANVLTF. For the CDR3, the DNA is TGCAGCGTTGGGACAGGGGGCTTTGGGGCCAACGTCCTGACTTTC.